This TCR beta chain emerged from a study of blood T cell repertoires in COVID-19. Study-level information: Specimens from acute and convalescent COVID-19 originated in the United States, Italy and Spain.

Authors' processing steps: Amplification from reference gene primers served as the basis for estimated nucleated cell counts. The protocol was immunoSEQ multiplex PCR, while the TCRdb copy is restricted to in-frame clones and leaves out a portion. That table gives V, J and clone size, and the DNA gave D and trimming. This sample has around 140,000 clones, with 84% found just once. CDR1 is LNHDA, CDR2 SQIVND, per germline (reference sequence). The V and J ends lost 4 bases and 6 bases, in that order; junction bases with no gene match: 20. The CDR3 spans 20 residues. J is TRBJ1-6 and V is TRBV19, with 8 bases identical to TRBD1. The receptor comes from a man aged 55 to 70 with active or convalescent COVID-19. Input material: peripheral blood. The DNA of the CDR3 is TGTGCCAGTAGTAGATCCGGGACAGGTCCCTTTTTTTTCGCTAATTCACCCCTCCACTTT. Translation gives CASSRSGTGPFFFANSPLHF.